This is a list of T cell receptor beta chains from one sample in a study of T cells after yellow fever vaccination. MiXCR was run by TCRdb on the 5' RACE reads, yielding one entry per CDR3 protein. Counted here are 90,000 to 150,000 distinct CDR3 sequences, around 7.2% occurring once; the ten biggest clones make up more than 2.5%. The material sequenced was CD4+ T cells sorted from PBMCs, taken roughly 47 days after the first yellow fever vaccination. These receptors were obtained from a young man who received the YFV17D yellow fever vaccine. Each CDR3 is given with its conserved first and last residue. D genes are given only for firm matches. Clone size appears in some rows only: once, few, many, or a class for an expanded clone.

j_call: TRBJ1-2; v_call: TRBV5-1; d_call: .; clone_size: many; cdr3_nt: TGCGCCAGCAGCTTGTTGGAGTCTATGAGTGGCTACACCTTC; cdr3_aa: CASSLLESMSGYTF
j_call: TRBJ2-7; v_call: TRBV7-2; d_call: TRBD1; clone_size: .; cdr3_nt: TGTGCCAGCAGCTCCCGGGACAGGGACCACGAGCAGTACTTC; cdr3_aa: CASSSRDRDHEQYF
j_call: TRBJ2-5; v_call: TRBV7-9; d_call: TRBD1; clone_size: few; cdr3_nt: TGTGCCAGCAGCCTAGGACAGGGAGGCCAAGAGACCCAGTACTTC; cdr3_aa: CASSLGQGGQETQYF
j_call: TRBJ1-5; v_call: TRBV20-1; d_call: .; clone_size: .; cdr3_nt: TGCAGTGCACAATTTCAGACCGGCAATCAGCCCCAGCATTTT; cdr3_aa: CSAQFQTGNQPQHF
j_call: TRBJ2-1; v_call: TRBV12-3/TRBV12-4; d_call: TRBD2; clone_size: few; cdr3_nt: TGTGCCAGCAGTTTAAATAGCGGGGGGGGGGGTGAGCAGTTCTTC; cdr3_aa: CASSLNSGGGGEQFF
j_call: TRBJ1-1; v_call: TRBV6-1; d_call: .; clone_size: many; cdr3_nt: TGTGCCAGCAGAGAAGGGCCTGGCCCTGAAGCTTTCTTT; cdr3_aa: CASREGPGPEAFF
j_call: TRBJ1-3; v_call: TRBV18; d_call: .; clone_size: many; cdr3_nt: TGTGCCAGCTCACCAGCTGGGGGGCTCGGTGGAAACACCATATATTTT; cdr3_aa: CASSPAGGLGGNTIYF
j_call: TRBJ1-1; v_call: TRBV29-1; d_call: .; clone_size: many; cdr3_nt: TGCAGCGTTCATCCCCCCGGACCGATAAACACTGAAGCTTTCTTT; cdr3_aa: CSVHPPGPINTEAFF
j_call: TRBJ2-5; v_call: TRBV6-2/TRBV6-3; d_call: .; clone_size: many; cdr3_nt: TGTGCCAGCAGTACCTGGGGCAGCGTCCAAGAGACCCAGTACTTC; cdr3_aa: CASSTWGSVQETQYF
j_call: TRBJ1-2; v_call: TRBV5-1; d_call: .; clone_size: medium-sized; cdr3_nt: TGCGCCAGCTCGAGGACACCTGATGGCTACACCTTC; cdr3_aa: CASSRTPDGYTF
j_call: TRBJ2-5; v_call: TRBV19; d_call: TRBD2; clone_size: .; cdr3_nt: TGTGCCAGTAGCCCGGGACTAGCGGGGGGCCCGCATCAAAGAACCCAGTACTTC; cdr3_aa: CASSPGLAGGPHQRTQYF
j_call: TRBJ2-5; v_call: TRBV7-2; d_call: TRBD2; clone_size: many; cdr3_nt: TGTGCCAGCAGCCATAATAGCGGGGGGATCCAAGAGACCCAGTACTTC; cdr3_aa: CASSHNSGGIQETQYF
j_call: TRBJ1-2; v_call: TRBV4-3; d_call: TRBD1; clone_size: many; cdr3_nt: TGCGCCAGCAGCCAAGCTGGGACAGGGGTCGGCTACACCTTC; cdr3_aa: CASSQAGTGVGYTF
j_call: TRBJ1-6; v_call: TRBV4-3; d_call: .; clone_size: many; cdr3_nt: TGCGCCAGCAGCCAAGGAAACGGCGCGATTAATTCACCCCTCCACTTT; cdr3_aa: CASSQGNGAINSPLHF
j_call: TRBJ2-5; v_call: TRBV29-1; d_call: TRBD1; clone_size: many; cdr3_nt: TGCAGCGTTGAGGCCCAAACCGGGACAGGTCAAGAGACCCAGTACTTC; cdr3_aa: CSVEAQTGTGQETQYF
j_call: TRBJ2-3; v_call: TRBV28; d_call: .; clone_size: many; cdr3_nt: TGTGCCAGCAGTTTTAGCATTGGCACAGATACGCAGTATTTT; cdr3_aa: CASSFSIGTDTQYF
j_call: TRBJ1-1; v_call: TRBV7-2; d_call: .; clone_size: many; cdr3_nt: TGTGCCAGCAGCTCAGACGCGCTTAACACTGAAGCTTTCTTT; cdr3_aa: CASSSDALNTEAFF
j_call: TRBJ1-6; v_call: TRBV20-1; d_call: TRBD1; clone_size: few; cdr3_nt: TGCAGTGCTAGACAGGGGGGGGATTCACCCCTCCACTTT; cdr3_aa: CSARQGGDSPLHF
j_call: TRBJ2-5; v_call: TRBV7-2; d_call: .; clone_size: many; cdr3_nt: TGTGCCAGCAGCCAAACGTATCGGGGGGCATTAGAGACCCAGTACTTC; cdr3_aa: CASSQTYRGALETQYF
j_call: TRBJ2-3; v_call: TRBV28; d_call: TRBD1; clone_size: many; cdr3_nt: TGTGCCAGCATCACCGGGACAGGGATCACAGATACGCAGTATTTT; cdr3_aa: CASITGTGITDTQYF
j_call: TRBJ1-1; v_call: TRBV18; d_call: .; clone_size: few; cdr3_nt: TGTGCCAGCTCCCACGGACAGAAAATCATGAACACTGAAGCTTTCTTT; cdr3_aa: CASSHGQKIMNTEAFF
j_call: TRBJ1-6; v_call: TRBV4-3; d_call: .; clone_size: many; cdr3_nt: TGCGCCAGCAGCCAAGAACTGGCAGTTAATTCACCCCTCCACTTT; cdr3_aa: CASSQELAVNSPLHF
j_call: TRBJ2-4; v_call: TRBV7-2; d_call: .; clone_size: many; cdr3_nt: TGTGCCAGCAGCGAATCGGCCTTCAAAAACATTCAGTACTTC; cdr3_aa: CASSESAFKNIQYF
j_call: TRBJ1-2; v_call: TRBV24-1; d_call: .; clone_size: many; cdr3_nt: TGTGCCACCAGTCGGGAGAAGGATGGCTACACCTTC; cdr3_aa: CATSREKDGYTF
j_call: TRBJ1-1; v_call: TRBV18; d_call: .; clone_size: many; cdr3_nt: TGTGCCAGCTCATCCCAGGCCAACACTGAAGCTTTCTTT; cdr3_aa: CASSSQANTEAFF
j_call: TRBJ2-1; v_call: TRBV7-7; d_call: .; clone_size: few; cdr3_nt: TGTGCTAGCAGCTTAGGGGGGAGTTGGGATGAGCAGTTCTTC; cdr3_aa: CASSLGGSWDEQFF
j_call: TRBJ1-1; v_call: TRBV4-3; d_call: .; clone_size: many; cdr3_nt: TGCGCCAGCAGCCAAGATTTGGGGTCCGGGGAAGCTTTCTTT; cdr3_aa: CASSQDLGSGEAFF
j_call: TRBJ1-1; v_call: TRBV19; d_call: .; clone_size: few; cdr3_nt: TGTGCCAGTAGTTCATCGGGGGCGCTGAACACTGAAGCTTTCTTT; cdr3_aa: CASSSSGALNTEAFF
j_call: TRBJ2-2; v_call: TRBV7-2; d_call: TRBD1; clone_size: many; cdr3_nt: TGTGCCAGCAGCTCACGGACAGGGGGCGACACCGGGGAGCTGTTTTTT; cdr3_aa: CASSSRTGGDTGELFF
j_call: TRBJ2-3; v_call: TRBV12-5; d_call: .; clone_size: many; cdr3_nt: TGTGCTACCGCGGCAGGGGCCGACGCAGATACGCAGTATTTT; cdr3_aa: CATAAGADADTQYF
j_call: TRBJ2-7; v_call: TRBV5-1; d_call: .; clone_size: many; cdr3_nt: TGCGCCAGCGGGACCCGGACGGATACCTACGAGCAGTACTTC; cdr3_aa: CASGTRTDTYEQYF
j_call: TRBJ2-1; v_call: TRBV4-3; d_call: .; clone_size: few; cdr3_nt: TGCGCCAGCAGCCCGGACGGGGGCAGGGATGAGCAGTTCTTC; cdr3_aa: CASSPDGGRDEQFF
j_call: TRBJ2-1; v_call: TRBV7-9; d_call: .; clone_size: .; cdr3_nt: TGTGCCAGCAGCTTGCGGGACAGATACAATGAGCAGTTCTTC; cdr3_aa: CASSLRDRYNEQFF
j_call: TRBJ2-3; v_call: TRBV4-3; d_call: .; clone_size: many; cdr3_nt: TGCGCCAGCAGCCAAGATCGAAACACAGATACGCAGTATTTT; cdr3_aa: CASSQDRNTDTQYF
j_call: TRBJ1-1; v_call: TRBV5-6; d_call: TRBD1; clone_size: many; cdr3_nt: TGTGCCAGCAGCTTGGGGGGGACAGGGGGAAGAACTGAAGCTTTCTTT; cdr3_aa: CASSLGGTGGRTEAFF
j_call: TRBJ2-3; v_call: TRBV23-1; d_call: TRBD2; clone_size: many; cdr3_nt: TGCGCCAGCAGTCGAGGACTAGCAGATACGCAGTATTTT; cdr3_aa: CASSRGLADTQYF
j_call: TRBJ1-1; v_call: TRBV6-5; d_call: TRBD1; clone_size: many; cdr3_nt: TGTGCCAGCAGTTACCCCTCCGACAGGGGCACTGAAGCTTTCTTT; cdr3_aa: CASSYPSDRGTEAFF
j_call: TRBJ1-5; v_call: TRBV20-1; d_call: .; clone_size: .; cdr3_nt: TGCAGTGCAAGCCAGGCGTGGAGCAATCAGCCCCAGCATTTT; cdr3_aa: CSASQAWSNQPQHF
j_call: TRBJ2-3; v_call: TRBV12-3/TRBV12-4; d_call: .; clone_size: .; cdr3_nt: TGTGCCAGTACCCCAGGGGTAGATACGCAGTATTTT; cdr3_aa: CASTPGVDTQYF
j_call: TRBJ1-1; v_call: TRBV7-2; d_call: .; clone_size: many; cdr3_nt: TGTGCCAGCAGCAAACCGGGACAATACACTGAAGCTTTCTTT; cdr3_aa: CASSKPGQYTEAFF
j_call: TRBJ2-1; v_call: TRBV20-1; d_call: TRBD2; clone_size: few; cdr3_nt: TGCAGTGCTAGAGATCGTCAGCGGGGGGCCTACAATGAGCAGTTCTTC; cdr3_aa: CSARDRQRGAYNEQFF
j_call: TRBJ2-3; v_call: TRBV20-1; d_call: .; clone_size: many; cdr3_nt: TGCAGTGCTAGTCGGGCTGGCACAGATACGCAGTATTTT; cdr3_aa: CSASRAGTDTQYF
j_call: TRBJ1-1; v_call: TRBV2; d_call: .; clone_size: many; cdr3_nt: TGTGCCAGTGGGAAAGGCACTGAAGCTTTCTTT; cdr3_aa: CASGKGTEAFF
j_call: TRBJ2-7; v_call: TRBV18; d_call: .; clone_size: many; cdr3_nt: TGTGCCAGCTCACCAGGTGTCGCGTTCTACGAGCAGTACTTC; cdr3_aa: CASSPGVAFYEQYF
j_call: TRBJ2-1; v_call: TRBV5-1; d_call: .; clone_size: many; cdr3_nt: TGCGCCAGCAGTTTTAGTGGAGGGGGAAACTACAATGAGCAGTTCTTC; cdr3_aa: CASSFSGGGNYNEQFF
j_call: TRBJ2-6; v_call: TRBV5-5; d_call: TRBD1; clone_size: many; cdr3_nt: TGTGCCAGCAGTTTTACAGGGGGGCCTGGGGCCAACGTCCTGACTTTC; cdr3_aa: CASSFTGGPGANVLTF
j_call: TRBJ2-1; v_call: TRBV5-1; d_call: .; clone_size: many; cdr3_nt: TGCGCCAGCAGCTTGTTAGGGGGCTCCTACAATGAGCAGTTCTTC; cdr3_aa: CASSLLGGSYNEQFF
j_call: TRBJ2-5; v_call: TRBV7-3; d_call: .; clone_size: many; cdr3_nt: TGTGCCAGCAGCTTTCAAGGGGGTAGCGGGGAGACCCAGTACTTC; cdr3_aa: CASSFQGGSGETQYF
j_call: TRBJ2-1; v_call: TRBV7-2; d_call: TRBD2; clone_size: many; cdr3_nt: TGTGCCAGCAGCCGACTAGCGGGTCCTTACAATGAGCAGTTCTTC; cdr3_aa: CASSRLAGPYNEQFF
j_call: TRBJ1-1; v_call: TRBV7-8; d_call: TRBD1; clone_size: many; cdr3_nt: TGTGCCAGCAGCTGGGGACAGGGGGCAACTGAAGCTTTCTTT; cdr3_aa: CASSWGQGATEAFF
j_call: TRBJ2-2; v_call: TRBV30; d_call: .; clone_size: .; cdr3_nt: TGTGCCTGGAGTGACCCCCAGGGTCCGAACACCGGGGAGCTGTTTTTT; cdr3_aa: CAWSDPQGPNTGELFF
j_call: TRBJ2-1; v_call: TRBV28; d_call: TRBD2; clone_size: many; cdr3_nt: TGTGCCAGCAGTTCGCGACTAGCGGGGGCGCTGAGCTCCTACAATGAGCAGTTCTTC; cdr3_aa: CASSSRLAGALSSYNEQFF
j_call: TRBJ2-3; v_call: TRBV3-1; d_call: TRBD2; clone_size: many; cdr3_nt: TGTGCCAGCAGCCAAGTAGGATCGGGGAGGGCAGATACGCAGTATTTT; cdr3_aa: CASSQVGSGRADTQYF